This T cell receptor beta chain was recovered during a study of blood T cell repertoires in COVID-19. Overall study: Whether acute or convalescent, the COVID-19 samples came from the United States, Italy and Spain.

The CDR3 covers 15 residues. Trimming removed 6 bases at V and 4 bases at J, with 17 bases between. Germline V gene data show CDR1 as MNHEY and CDR2 as SVGAGI. In the study's own analysis: Amplification with reference gene primers provided the estimates of nucleated cell counts. Clones were sequenced by immunoSEQ multiplex PCR, and TCRdb holds only the in-frame ones, with some missing. V and J calls and clone size follow that table, whereas D and trimming were derived from the DNA. This table holds about 110,000 clones, 76% found once. The chain recombines TRBV6-5 with TRBJ2-3; a possible D gene is TRBD1 (5 bases). The sequenced sample was peripheral blood. This TCR came from a woman of 80 years or more with acute or convalescent COVID-19. CDR3 nucleotide sequence: TGTGCCAGCAGCCAAGACCCAGGGTCAGCAGATACGCAGTATTTT. This sequence encodes CASSQDPGSADTQYF.